This T cell receptor beta chain was observed in a study of cytomegalovirus exposure and HLA in healthy donors. Study-wide background: The roughly 660 first-cohort repertoires shared a platform with the 120 or so validation repertoires, as reported in a later analysis.

Germline V gene sequence: CDR1 SGHNT, CDR2 YYREEE (reference sequence). V was cut by 4 bases and J by 4 bases, with 8 bases left in between. This CDR3 comprises 12 residues. Whole-study results and caveats: There were about 160 TCR beta chains listed as cytomegalovirus-associated. Usually a TCR sequence was rare, but some public TCRs were found in many donors.

Repertoires were generated with immunoSEQ multiplex PCR, while TCRdb's copy carries only in-frame clones and drops some. The sample has almost 200,000 clones, around 80% seen once. Concerning this clone itself: The antigen is unknown.

This TCR derives from a woman aged 25 to 39 in good health and CMV-seronegative. Material: PBMCs. This chain links TRBV5-4 with TRBJ1-2, with a tentative D call TRBD1 (5 bases). CDR3 residues: CASSADSYGYTF. The CDR3 nucleotides read TGTGCCAGCAGCGCAGACAGCTATGGCTACACCTTC. Filled out from reference TRBV5-4 and TRBJ1-2, the complete variable domain reads ETGVTQSPTHLIKTRGQQVTLRCSSQSGHNTVSWYQQALGQGPQFIFQYYREEENGRGNFPPRFSGLQFPNYSSELNVNALELDDSALYLCASSADSYGYTFGSGTRLTVV.